These 9 T cell receptor beta chains were sequenced from one sample in a study of shared clonotypes between healthy human individuals. Repertoires were generated with immunoSEQ multiplex PCR, while TCRdb's copy carries only in-frame clones and drops some. The sample lists around 1.1 million clones, around three quarters occurring once. Sequenced input: memory CD4+ T cells from PBMCs. The subset here: CD45RA-negative fraction. These receptors all stem from a man between 18 and 35 years old in good health. Some clones in this sample may be carry-over from other donors' samples.

This rearrangement joins TRBV11-2 to TRBJ2-2; 10 bases are shared with TRBD2. This CDR3 is 14 amino acids long. V trimming: 3 bases; J trimming: 8 bases; junction bases outside the gene matches: 3. CDR1 and CDR2 (germline): SGHAT, FQNNGV. In DNA form, the CDR3 reads TGTGCCAGCAGCTTCCTAGCGGGAGCTGGGGAGCTGTTTTTT. Its translation is CASSFLAGAGELFF.

The table lists this clone with a few counts. Distinct nucleotide sequences in the sample also encode this CDR3. The V call is TRBV20-1, the J call TRBJ1-1; TRBD1 is a possible D gene (5 bases). V was pared by 1 base and J by 6 bases, with 6 bases between. CDR1 and CDR2 from the germline V gene are DFQATT and SNEGSKA (reference sequence). This CDR3 spans 11 amino acids. CDR3 in DNA: TGCAGTGCTAGAGGGGGGTCTGAAGCTTTCTTT. Protein sequence: CSARGGSEAFF.

This clone has just one count. The rearrangement joins TRBV19 to TRBJ2-5, with unresolved D. This CDR3 is 13 amino acids long. Germline CDR1 LNHDA, CDR2 SQIVND (reference sequence). V was clipped by 8 bases and J by 5 bases, with 15 bases between them. CDR3 amino acids: CASRKTRVETQYF. The DNA for the CDR3 is TGTGCCAGTCGCAAAACCCGAGTGGAGACCCAGTACTTC.

In this sample, this clone turned up once. The rearrangement uses TRBV5-6 and TRBJ2-1; possible D gene TRBD2, 5 bases. Per germline, CDR1 SGHDT and CDR2 YYEEEE. The CDR3 is 15 amino acids. V shed 2 bases and J shed 3 bases, with 12 bases lying between them. For the CDR3, the DNA is TGTGCCAGCAGCTTATGGCTAGCCGGCTACAATGAGCAGTTCTTC. Translating gives CASSLWLAGYNEQFF.

The chain combines TRBV5-8 with TRBJ2-1; D is unclear. CDR3 size: 15 residues. CDR1 and CDR2 from the germline V gene are SGHTS and YDEGEE. Trimming left V 7 bases short and J 4 bases short, with 18 bases between. DNA for the CDR3: TGTGCCAGCTCTGACCGCTTAGGCTTATACAATGAGCAGTTCTTC. Amino acids: CASSDRLGLYNEQFF.

This chain uses TRBV27 with TRBJ2-1; tentative D call: TRBD1 (7 bases). This CDR3 is 15 amino acids long. The germline V and J ends were trimmed by 5 bases and 1 base, with 12 bases remaining between them. Germline V CDR1 and CDR2: MNHEY, SMNVEV (reference sequence). The CDR3 DNA is TGTGCCAGCAGTACGGCAGGGGGGTCCTACAATGAGCAGTTCTTC. It encodes CASSTAGGSYNEQFF.

The rearrangement links TRBV19 to TRBJ1-5; D gene unclear. Trimming took 3 bases from V and 10 from J, leaving 10 bases between them. Germline V lookup: CDR1 LNHDA, CDR2 SQIVND (reference sequence). The CDR3 sequence is 12 residues long. DNA for the CDR3: TGTGCCAGTAGTATCGACCTTCAACCCCAGCATTTT. As protein: CASSIDLQPQHF.

V gene TRBV19 combines with J gene TRBJ1-1; D is possibly TRBD1 (5 bases). Germline V gene sequence: CDR1 LNHDA, CDR2 SQIVND (reference sequence). Trimming cost V 5 bases and J 4 bases, with 17 bases left between them. The CDR3 length is 15 residues. CDR3 in amino acids: CASSPFGGTGTEAFF. The CDR3 DNA sequence: TGTGCCAGTAGTCCCTTCGGGGGGACGGGCACTGAAGCTTTCTTT. Combining the CDR3 with reference TRBV19 and TRBJ1-1 gives the whole variable domain DGGITQSPKYLFRKEGQNVTLSCEQNLNHDAMYWYRQDPGQGLRLIYYSQIVNDFQKGDIAEGYSVSREKKESFPLTVTSAQKNPTAFYLCASSPFGGTGTEAFFGQGTRLTVV.

This chain joins TRBV4-1 and TRBJ1-4, with TRBD1 identical over 7 bases. Germline assignment: CDR1 MGHRA and CDR2 YSYEKL. The CDR3 totals 17 residues. J gave up 0 bases and V 4 bases, and 8 bases lay outside the gene matches. CDR3 protein: CASSRRDRETTNEKLFF. The DNA for the CDR3 is TGCGCCAGCAGCCGCCGGGACAGAGAAACAACTAATGAAAAACTGTTTTTT.